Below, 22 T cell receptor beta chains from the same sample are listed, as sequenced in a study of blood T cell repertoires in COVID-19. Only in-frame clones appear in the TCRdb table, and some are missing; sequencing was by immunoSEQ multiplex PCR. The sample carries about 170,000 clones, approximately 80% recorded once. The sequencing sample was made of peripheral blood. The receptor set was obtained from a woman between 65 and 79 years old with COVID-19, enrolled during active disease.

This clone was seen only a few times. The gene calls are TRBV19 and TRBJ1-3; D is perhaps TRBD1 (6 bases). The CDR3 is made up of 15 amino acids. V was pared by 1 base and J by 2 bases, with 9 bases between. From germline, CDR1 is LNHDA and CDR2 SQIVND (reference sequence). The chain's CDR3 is CASSIAGDTGNTIYF. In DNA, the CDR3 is TGTGCCAGTAGTATAGCTGGGGACACTGGAAACACCATATATTTT.

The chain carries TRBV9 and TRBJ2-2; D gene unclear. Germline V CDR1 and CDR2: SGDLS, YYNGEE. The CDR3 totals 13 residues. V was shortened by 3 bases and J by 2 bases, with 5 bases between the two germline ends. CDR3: CASSAYNTGELFF. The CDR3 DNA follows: TGTGCCAGCAGCGCCTATAACACCGGGGAGCTGTTTTTT.

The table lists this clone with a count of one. The CDR3 is CASSRDSKNSPLHF. CDR3 sequence (DNA): TGTGCCAGCAGTAGGGACAGTAAGAATTCACCCCTCCACTTT. The chain is built from TRBV2 and TRBJ1-6, with 7 bases lining up with TRBD1. V trimming: 5 bases; J trimming: 7 bases; junction bases outside the gene matches: 5. There are 14 residues in the CDR3. CDR1 is SNHLY, CDR2 FYNNEI, per germline.

In DNA, the CDR3 is TGCAGTGCTGGACTTCAAGAGACCCAGTACTTC. Its protein is CSAGLQETQYF. The chain couples TRBV20-1 to TRBJ2-5; possibly TRBD2 for D (5 bases). Trimming stripped 5 bases from V and 2 bases from J, with 6 bases between. This CDR3 comprises 11 residues. Germline V gene data show CDR1 as DFQATT and CDR2 as SNEGSKA (reference sequence).

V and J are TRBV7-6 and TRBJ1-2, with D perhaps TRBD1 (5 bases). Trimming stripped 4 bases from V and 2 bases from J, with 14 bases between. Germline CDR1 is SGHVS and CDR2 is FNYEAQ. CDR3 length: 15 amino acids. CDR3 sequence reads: CASSSLGGTNYGYTF. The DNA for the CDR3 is TGTGCCAGCAGCTCCCTGGGGGGAACAAACTATGGCTACACCTTC.

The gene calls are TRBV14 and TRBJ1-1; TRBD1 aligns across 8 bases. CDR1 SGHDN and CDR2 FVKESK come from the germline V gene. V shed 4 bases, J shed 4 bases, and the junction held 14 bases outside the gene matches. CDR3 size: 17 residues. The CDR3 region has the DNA TGTGCCAGCAGCCCAAGTAGGGGACAGGCCCGGGGCACTGAAGCTTTCTTT. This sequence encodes CASSPSRGQARGTEAFF. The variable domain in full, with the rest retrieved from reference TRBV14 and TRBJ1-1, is EAGVTQFPSHSVIEKGQTVTLRCDPISGHDNLYWYRRVMGKEIKFLLHFVKESKQDESGMPNNRFLAERTGGTYSTLKVQPAELEDSGVYFCASSPSRGQARGTEAFFGQGTRLTVV.

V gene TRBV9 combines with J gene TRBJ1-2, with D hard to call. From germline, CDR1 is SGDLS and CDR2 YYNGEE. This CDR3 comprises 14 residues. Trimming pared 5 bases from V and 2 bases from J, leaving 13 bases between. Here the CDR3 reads CASSIQSGNYGYTF. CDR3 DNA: TGTGCCAGCAGTATTCAGTCGGGAAACTATGGCTACACCTTC.

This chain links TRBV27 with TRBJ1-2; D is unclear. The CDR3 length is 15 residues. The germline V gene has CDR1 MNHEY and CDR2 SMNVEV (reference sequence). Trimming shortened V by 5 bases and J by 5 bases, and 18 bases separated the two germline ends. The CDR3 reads CASSPREAGVYGYTF. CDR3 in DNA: TGTGCCAGCAGTCCCCGGGAGGCCGGGGTTTATGGCTACACCTTC.

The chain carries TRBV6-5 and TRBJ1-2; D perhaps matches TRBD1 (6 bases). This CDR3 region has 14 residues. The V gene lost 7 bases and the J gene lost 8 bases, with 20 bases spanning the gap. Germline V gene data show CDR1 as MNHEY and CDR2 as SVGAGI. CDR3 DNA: TGTGCCAGCATCAACCCAACGAGGGGGGGAGGCTACACCTTC. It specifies CASINPTRGGGYTF.

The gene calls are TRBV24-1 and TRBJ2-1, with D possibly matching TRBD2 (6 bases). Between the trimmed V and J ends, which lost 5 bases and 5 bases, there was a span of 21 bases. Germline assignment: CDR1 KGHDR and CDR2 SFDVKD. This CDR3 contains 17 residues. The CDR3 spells CATSVGPSISGDNEQFF. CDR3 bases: TGTGCCACCAGTGTGGGACCTAGCATCTCGGGGGACAATGAGCAGTTCTTC.

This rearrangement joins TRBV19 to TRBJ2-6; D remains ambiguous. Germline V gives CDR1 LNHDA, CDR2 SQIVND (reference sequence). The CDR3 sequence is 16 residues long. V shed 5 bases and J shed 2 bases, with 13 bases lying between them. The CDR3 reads CASSSSDWAGANVLTF. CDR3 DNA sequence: TGTGCCAGTAGTTCATCCGACTGGGCTGGGGCCAACGTCCTGACTTTC.

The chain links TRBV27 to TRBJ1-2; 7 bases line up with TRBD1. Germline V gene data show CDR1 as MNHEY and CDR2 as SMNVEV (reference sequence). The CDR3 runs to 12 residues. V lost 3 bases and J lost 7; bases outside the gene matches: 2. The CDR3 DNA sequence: TGTGCCAGCAGTTTCCCAGGGGGTGGCTACACCTTC. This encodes CASSFPGGGYTF.

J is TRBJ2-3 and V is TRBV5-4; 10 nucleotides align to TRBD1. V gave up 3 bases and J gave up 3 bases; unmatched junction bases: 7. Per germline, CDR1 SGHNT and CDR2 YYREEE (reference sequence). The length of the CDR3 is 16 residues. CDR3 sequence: CASSSRDRGETDTQYF. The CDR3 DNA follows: TGTGCCAGCAGCTCCCGGGACAGGGGAGAAACAGATACGCAGTATTTT. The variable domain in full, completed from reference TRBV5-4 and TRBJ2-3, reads ETGVTQSPTHLIKTRGQQVTLRCSSQSGHNTVSWYQQALGQGPQFIFQYYREEENGRGNFPPRFSGLQFPNYSSELNVNALELDDSALYLCASSSRDRGETDTQYFGPGTRLTVL.

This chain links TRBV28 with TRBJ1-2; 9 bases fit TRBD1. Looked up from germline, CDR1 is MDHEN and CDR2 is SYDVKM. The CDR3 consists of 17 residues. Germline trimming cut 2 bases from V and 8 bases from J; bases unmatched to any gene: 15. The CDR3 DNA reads TGTGCCAGCAGTTTACGGCCAGTCCCGGGACAGGGTCAAGGCTACACCTTC. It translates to CASSLRPVPGQGQGYTF.

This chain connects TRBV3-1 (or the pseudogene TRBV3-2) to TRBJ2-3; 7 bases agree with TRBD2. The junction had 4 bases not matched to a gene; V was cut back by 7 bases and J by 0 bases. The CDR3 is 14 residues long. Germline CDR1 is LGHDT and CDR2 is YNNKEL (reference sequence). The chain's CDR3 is CASNPGGSTDTQYF. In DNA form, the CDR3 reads TGTGCCAGCAACCCGGGGGGAAGCACAGATACGCAGTATTTT.

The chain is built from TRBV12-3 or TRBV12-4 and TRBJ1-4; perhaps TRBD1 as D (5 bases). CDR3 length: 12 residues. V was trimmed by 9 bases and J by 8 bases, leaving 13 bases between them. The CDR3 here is CASRGTSEKLFF. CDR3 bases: TGTGCCAGTAGAGGGACTTCGGAAAAACTGTTTTTT.

CDR3 DNA sequence: TGTGCCAGCAGCCAAGTCCCAGGGGTAGAGACCCAGTACTTC. Protein: CASSQVPGVETQYF. This chain connects TRBV14 to TRBJ2-5, with D possibly matching TRBD1 (6 bases). Trimming took off 1 base at V and 4 bases at J, with 10 bases between the two ends. Per germline, CDR1 SGHDN and CDR2 FVKESK. The CDR3 has 14 amino acids.

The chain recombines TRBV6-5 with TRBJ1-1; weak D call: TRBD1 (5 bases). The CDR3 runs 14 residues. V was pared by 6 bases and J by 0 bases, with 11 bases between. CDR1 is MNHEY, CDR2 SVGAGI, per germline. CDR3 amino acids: CASRITGMNTEAFF. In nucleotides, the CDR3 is TGTGCCAGCAGAATTACAGGAATGAACACTGAAGCTTTCTTT.

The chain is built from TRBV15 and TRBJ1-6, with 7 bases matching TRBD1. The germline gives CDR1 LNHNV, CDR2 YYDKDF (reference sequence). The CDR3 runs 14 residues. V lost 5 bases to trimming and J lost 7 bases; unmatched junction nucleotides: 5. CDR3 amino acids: CATSPVQGNSPLHF. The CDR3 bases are TGTGCCACCAGCCCCGTACAGGGGAATTCACCCCTCCACTTT. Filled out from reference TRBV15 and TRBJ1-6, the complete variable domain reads DAMVIQNPRYQVTQFGKPVTLSCSQTLNHNVMYWYQQKSSQAPKLLFHYYDKDFNNEADTPDNFQSRRPNTSFCFLDIRSPGLGDTAMYLCATSPVQGNSPLHFGNGTRLTVT.

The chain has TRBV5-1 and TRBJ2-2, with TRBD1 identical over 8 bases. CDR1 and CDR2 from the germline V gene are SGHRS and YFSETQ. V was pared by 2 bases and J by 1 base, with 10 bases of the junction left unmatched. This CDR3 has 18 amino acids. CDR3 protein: CASSLGQGGGLNTGELFF. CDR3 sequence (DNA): TGCGCCAGCAGCTTAGGACAGGGAGGAGGATTGAACACCGGGGAGCTGTTTTTT. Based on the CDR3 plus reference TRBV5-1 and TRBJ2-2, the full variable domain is KAGVTQTPRYLIKTRGQQVTLSCSPISGHRSVSWYQQTPGQGLQFLFEYFSETQRNKGNFPGRFSGRQFSNSRSEMNVSTLELGDSALYLCASSLGQGGGLNTGELFFGEGSRLTVL.

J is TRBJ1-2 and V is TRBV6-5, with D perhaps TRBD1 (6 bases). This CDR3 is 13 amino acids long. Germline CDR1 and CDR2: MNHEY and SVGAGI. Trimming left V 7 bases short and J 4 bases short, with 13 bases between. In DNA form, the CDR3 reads TGTGCCAGCAAGACAGGCGTTGGCTATGGCTACACCTTC. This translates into CASKTGVGYGYTF.

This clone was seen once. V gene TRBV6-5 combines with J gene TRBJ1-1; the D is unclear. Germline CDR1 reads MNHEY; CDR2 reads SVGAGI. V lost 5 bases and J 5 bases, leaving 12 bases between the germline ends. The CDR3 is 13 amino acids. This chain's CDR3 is CASSTQRGTEAFF. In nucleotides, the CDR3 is TGTGCCAGCAGTACCCAACGCGGGACTGAAGCTTTCTTT.